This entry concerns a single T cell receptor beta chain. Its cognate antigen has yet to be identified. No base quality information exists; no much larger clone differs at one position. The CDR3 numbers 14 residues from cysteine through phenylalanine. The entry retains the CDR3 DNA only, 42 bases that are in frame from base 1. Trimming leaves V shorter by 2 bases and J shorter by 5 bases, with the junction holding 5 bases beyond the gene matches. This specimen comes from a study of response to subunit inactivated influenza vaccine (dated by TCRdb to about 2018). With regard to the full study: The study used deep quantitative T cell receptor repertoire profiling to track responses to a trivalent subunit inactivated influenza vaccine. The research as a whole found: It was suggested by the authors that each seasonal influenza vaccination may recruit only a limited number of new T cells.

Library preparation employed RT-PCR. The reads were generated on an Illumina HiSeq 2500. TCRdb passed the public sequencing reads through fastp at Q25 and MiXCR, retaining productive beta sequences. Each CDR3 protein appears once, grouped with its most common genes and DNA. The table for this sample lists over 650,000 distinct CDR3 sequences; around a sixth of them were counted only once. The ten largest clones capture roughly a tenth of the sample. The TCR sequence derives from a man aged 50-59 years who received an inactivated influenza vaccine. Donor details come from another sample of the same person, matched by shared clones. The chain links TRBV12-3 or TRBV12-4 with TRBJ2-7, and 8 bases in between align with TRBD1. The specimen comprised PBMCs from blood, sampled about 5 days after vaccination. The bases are TGTGCCAGCAGTTTACAGGGGGCTATCGACGAGCAGTACTTC. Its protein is CASSLQGAIDEQYF.